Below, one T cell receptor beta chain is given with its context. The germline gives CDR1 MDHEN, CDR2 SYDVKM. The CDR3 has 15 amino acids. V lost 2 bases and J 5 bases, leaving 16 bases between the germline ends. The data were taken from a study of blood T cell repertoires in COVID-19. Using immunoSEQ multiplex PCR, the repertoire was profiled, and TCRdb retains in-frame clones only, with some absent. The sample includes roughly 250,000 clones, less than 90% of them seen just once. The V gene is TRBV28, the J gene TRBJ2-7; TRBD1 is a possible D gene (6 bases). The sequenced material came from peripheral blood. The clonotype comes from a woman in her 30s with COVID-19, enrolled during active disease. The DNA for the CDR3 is TGTGCCAGCAGTTTACTGGGGGCGCCGAAGGACGAGCAGTACTTC. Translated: CASSLLGAPKDEQYF.